This entry lists 25 T cell receptor beta chains sequenced from one sample in a study of T-cell memory formation after mild COVID-19. MiXCR, run by TCRdb on the 5' RACE reads, gives a single entry per CDR3 protein. The sample has 130,000 to 150,000 distinct CDR3 sequences; 15% to 20% are singletons. Sample: PBMCs or a T cell subset sorted from them (not recorded which). The receptors stem from an adult woman who had mild COVID-19 (a few samples of this study predate the infection). Cell type and time point are not known.

This clonotype appeared a few times. The V call is TRBV6-5, the J call TRBJ2-3, with 8 nucleotides matching TRBD2. V lost 3 bases to trimming and J lost 5 bases; unmatched junction nucleotides: 7. This CDR3 comprises 15 residues. CDR1 and CDR2 (germline): MNHEY, SVGAGI. The CDR3 DNA is TGTGCCAGCAGTTATTTCGGGACTAGACAAGATACGCAGTATTTT. Translation: CASSYFGTRQDTQYF.

This clonotype was seen a handful of times. The rearrangement links TRBV20-1 to TRBJ2-1; D gene uncertain. The CDR3 is 14 residues long. The V gene's germline CDR1 is DFQATT and CDR2 SNEGSKA (reference sequence). Trimming removed 6 bases at V and 4 bases at J, with 16 bases between. The DNA of the CDR3 is TGCAGTGCGAGACGGCAGGAAATTTACAATGAGCAGTTCTTC. Translated: CSARRQEIYNEQFF.

This chain links TRBV5-5 with TRBJ2-7; 8 bases agree with TRBD1. After removal of 0 bases from V and 2 bases from J, the junction contained 4 bases not matched to a gene. Germline CDR1 SGHKS, CDR2 YYEKEE (reference sequence). The CDR3 is 15 residues long. As DNA, the CDR3 is TGTGCCAGCAGCTTGGCGGGACAGGTGGCCTACGAGCAGTACTTC. Amino acids: CASSLAGQVAYEQYF.

J is TRBJ2-3 and V is TRBV20-1; 7 bases match TRBD2. There are 16 residues in the CDR3. Germline V CDR1 and CDR2: DFQATT, SNEGSKA (reference sequence). The V segment lost 0 bases and the J segment 5 bases; nucleotides outside the gene matches: 11. CDR3 in amino acids: CSARDRVSGPRDTQYF. Written as DNA, the CDR3 is TGCAGTGCTAGAGATCGGGTTAGCGGGCCGAGAGATACGCAGTATTTT.

The chain employs TRBV6-5 and TRBJ1-6; D not resolved. The germline V gene has CDR1 MNHEY and CDR2 SVGAGI. V was cut by 2 bases and J by 5 bases, with 10 bases left in between. The CDR3 consists of 15 residues. CDR3 in amino acids: CASSYRVGNNSPLHF. As DNA, the CDR3 is TGTGCCAGCAGTTACCGGGTGGGTAATAATTCACCCCTCCACTTT.

The chain has TRBV5-1 and TRBJ1-4; D call uncertain. V dropped 0 bases and J dropped 2 bases, with 5 bases sitting between them. From germline, CDR1 is SGHRS and CDR2 YFSETQ. The length of the CDR3 is 14 residues. CDR3 sequence (DNA): TGCGCCAGCAGCTTGGGGCGGACTAATGAAAAACTGTTTTTT. Amino acid sequence: CASSLGRTNEKLFF. The whole variable domain, remainder taken from reference TRBV5-1 and TRBJ1-4, is KAGVTQTPRYLIKTRGQQVTLSCSPISGHRSVSWYQQTPGQGLQFLFEYFSETQRNKGNFPGRFSGRQFSNSRSEMNVSTLELGDSALYLCASSLGRTNEKLFFGSGTQLSVL.

The chain couples TRBV20-1 to TRBJ1-5; 7 bases are shared with TRBD1. V shed 5 bases, J shed 7 bases, and the junction held 5 bases outside the gene matches. CDR3 size: 12 residues. Germline values: CDR1 DFQATT, CDR2 SNEGSKA (reference sequence). The CDR3: CSAPGGGQPQHF. CDR3 in DNA: TGCAGTGCTCCAGGGGGTGGGCAGCCCCAGCATTTT.

This clonotype showed up many times. The rearrangement joins TRBV7-8 to TRBJ2-3, with D unclear. The ends were cut back, 2 bases at V and 3 bases at J, with 9 bases in the middle. This CDR3 is 14 amino acids long. Germline CDR1 is SGHVS and CDR2 is FQNEAQ. The CDR3 loop is CASSLNVGTDTQYF. CDR3 DNA: TGTGCCAGCAGCTTAAATGTAGGGACAGATACGCAGTATTTT.

This chain joins TRBV6-5 and TRBJ2-7, with a weak D call TRBD2 (5 bases). This CDR3 contains 14 residues. CDR1 MNHEY and CDR2 SVGAGI come from the germline V gene. V was trimmed by 2 bases and J by 2 bases, leaving 10 bases between them. In DNA form, the CDR3 reads TGTGCCAGCAGTTACAACGCGGGTCCCTACGAGCAGTACTTC. As protein: CASSYNAGPYEQYF.

The gene calls are TRBV19 and TRBJ2-1; D gene ambiguous. V shed 11 bases and J shed 0 bases, with 17 bases lying between them. This CDR3 comprises 15 residues. CDR1 is LNHDA and CDR2 is SQIVND in the germline V gene (reference sequence). The CDR3 region has the DNA TGTGCCTCTGCCAGGACGGCGAGCTCCTACAATGAGCAGTTCTTC. The encoded protein is CASARTASSYNEQFF.

The J gene is TRBJ1-5, the V gene TRBV5-1; TRBD1 is a possible D gene (5 bases). Looked up from germline, CDR1 is SGHRS and CDR2 is YFSETQ. V gave up 0 bases and J gave up 3 bases, with 7 bases separating them. The CDR3 is made up of 14 amino acids. CDR3: CASSLGDLNQPQHF. CDR3 nucleotide sequence: TGCGCCAGCAGCTTGGGGGACCTCAATCAGCCCCAGCATTTT.

The chain carries TRBV4-3 and TRBJ2-1; 8 bases map to TRBD2. V was clipped by 0 bases and J by 12 bases; unmatched bases: 10. The CDR3 runs 15 residues. Looked up from germline, CDR1 is LGHNA and CDR2 is YSLEER. CDR3 sequence: CASSQETSATSMQFF. CDR3 nucleotide sequence: TGCGCCAGCAGCCAAGAGACTAGCGCGACCTCAATGCAGTTCTTC.

This clonotype was seen a handful of times. At one of its ends the junction is not consistent with the germline gene, which may arise from a read error. The V call is TRBV7-8, the J call TRBJ2-5; a weak D match, TRBD2 (5 bases). The CDR3 runs 13 residues. The V gene's germline CDR1 is SGHVS and CDR2 FQNEAQ. CDR3 region: CASSLAEGVTPYF. CDR3 in DNA: TGTGCCAGCAGCTTAGCCGAGGGAGTGACCCCGTACTTC.

This clonotype was observed a few times. The chain recombines TRBV29-1 with TRBJ1-5; TRBD1 agrees at 8 bases. CDR3 size: 13 residues. Trimming took 6 bases from V and 6 from J; bases not matched to a gene: 7. Germline CDR1 SQVTM, CDR2 ANQGSEA. The CDR3, as DNA: TGCAGCGTCACCACAGGGGGTAGTCAGCCCCAGCATTTT. It codes for CSVTTGGSQPQHF.

CDR3 in DNA: TGTGCCAGCAGCCCACAGGTTTACGAGCAGTACTTC. As protein: CASSPQVYEQYF. The chain links TRBV7-9 to TRBJ2-7; D is perhaps TRBD1 (5 bases). Germline V gene lookup returns CDR1 SEHNR and CDR2 FQNEAQ (reference sequence). This CDR3 region has 12 residues. V lost 5 bases and J lost 4, with 9 bases in between.

J is TRBJ1-3 and V is TRBV6-6, with a weak D call TRBD1 (5 bases). The CDR3 totals 15 residues. Trimming removed 8 bases from V and 1 base from J, with 15 bases in between. Per germline, CDR1 MNHNY and CDR2 SVGAGI (reference sequence). The CDR3 spells CASGSWQGSGNTIYF. Written as DNA, the CDR3 is TGTGCCAGCGGGTCATGGCAGGGATCTGGAAACACCATATATTTT.

The genes are TRBV2 and TRBJ2-7; 7 bases fit TRBD1. CDR1 is SNHLY and CDR2 is FYNNEI in the germline V gene. Trimming removed 6 bases from V and 6 bases from J; junction bases left unmatched: 5. The CDR3 spans 12 residues. CDR3 nucleotides: TGTGCCAGCAGAGAGGGGGCTGGCGAGCAGTACTTC. This encodes CASREGAGEQYF.

This clonotype was observed a handful of times. For the CDR3, the DNA is TGTGCCAGCAGCTCAGTGGGGAGGGGTTTCAATGAGCAGTTCTTC. It encodes CASSSVGRGFNEQFF. The J gene is TRBJ2-1, the V gene TRBV7-2; 7 nucleotides line up with TRBD2. V was pared by 4 bases and J by 6 bases, with 9 bases of the junction left unmatched. This CDR3 region has 15 residues. Per germline, CDR1 SGHTA and CDR2 FQGNSA. Full variable domain (remainder filled in from reference TRBV7-2 and TRBJ2-1): GAGVSQSPSNKVTEKGKDVELRCDPISGHTALYWYRQSLGQGLEFLIYFQGNSAPDKSGLPSDRFSAERTGGSVSTLTIQRTQQEDSAVYLCASSSVGRGFNEQFFGPGTRLTVL.

There are a few counts of this clonotype. The chain combines TRBV7-8 with TRBJ2-2; D might be TRBD2 (5 bases). Germline V CDR1 and CDR2: SGHVS, FQNEAQ. V lost 5 bases and J 7 bases, leaving 14 bases between the germline ends. The CDR3 is made up of 14 amino acids. CDR3 nucleotide sequence: TGTGCCAGCAGCGAGTCCGGGGAACACGGGGAGCTGTTTTTT. Translation gives CASSESGEHGELFF.

The chain joins TRBV30 to TRBJ2-1, with 13 nucleotides matching TRBD2. Germline CDR1 reads GTSNPN; CDR2 reads SVGIG (reference sequence). V trimming: 0 bases; J trimming: 7 bases; junction bases outside the gene matches: 3. The CDR3 spans 15 residues. The CDR3 region is CAWSVLAGGRNEQFF. In DNA, the CDR3 is TGTGCCTGGAGTGTACTAGCGGGAGGGAGGAATGAGCAGTTCTTC.

This clonotype came up many times. The V gene is TRBV2, the J gene TRBJ2-1, with no clear D. CDR3 size: 11 residues. Germline V gene sequence: CDR1 SNHLY, CDR2 FYNNEI. Deletions cut 3 bases from V and 7 bases from J, with 4 bases between. The CDR3 is CASSEWNEQFF. CDR3 in DNA: TGTGCCAGCAGTGAGTGGAATGAGCAGTTCTTC.

The J gene is TRBJ2-3, the V gene TRBV3-1; 7 bases line up with TRBD2. CDR3 length: 18 amino acids. After removal of 6 bases from V and 2 bases from J, the junction contained 17 bases not matched to a gene. Per germline, CDR1 LGHDT and CDR2 YNNKEL (reference sequence). The CDR3 reads CASSHSPGSRLATDTQYF. The DNA of the CDR3 is TGTGCCAGCAGTCATTCACCGGGATCACGACTAGCCACAGATACGCAGTATTTT.

This clonotype has ten or more counts. The chain carries TRBV7-6 and TRBJ1-3; D call uncertain. This CDR3 spans 16 amino acids. Germline V gene sequence: CDR1 SGHVS, CDR2 FNYEAQ. V shed 0 bases and J shed 8 bases, with 17 bases lying between them. CDR3 in amino acids: CASSLARQVGGDTIYF. The CDR3 DNA sequence: TGTGCCAGCAGCTTAGCGCGTCAGGTCGGAGGTGACACCATATATTTT.

In its sample, this clonotype was seen a few times. The rearrangement links TRBV6-6 to TRBJ1-2, with unresolved D. V dropped 5 bases and J dropped 4 bases, with 17 bases sitting between them. Germline CDR1 reads MNHNY; CDR2 reads SVGAGI (reference sequence). The CDR3 runs to 15 residues. CDR3: CASSLSSVMVYGYTF. In DNA form, the CDR3 reads TGTGCCAGCAGTCTAAGCTCAGTAATGGTCTATGGCTACACCTTC.

This clonotype was seen a handful of times. The rearrangement joins TRBV24-1 to TRBJ2-7, with 7 bases aligning to TRBD1. V dropped 4 bases and J dropped 3; count of bases not matched to a gene: 8. CDR3 length: 15 residues. The germline CDR1 and CDR2 sequences are KGHDR and SFDVKD. CDR3 region: CATSEGGAGGYEQYF. The CDR3 nucleotides are TGTGCCACCAGTGAAGGGGGTGCAGGGGGCTACGAGCAGTACTTC.